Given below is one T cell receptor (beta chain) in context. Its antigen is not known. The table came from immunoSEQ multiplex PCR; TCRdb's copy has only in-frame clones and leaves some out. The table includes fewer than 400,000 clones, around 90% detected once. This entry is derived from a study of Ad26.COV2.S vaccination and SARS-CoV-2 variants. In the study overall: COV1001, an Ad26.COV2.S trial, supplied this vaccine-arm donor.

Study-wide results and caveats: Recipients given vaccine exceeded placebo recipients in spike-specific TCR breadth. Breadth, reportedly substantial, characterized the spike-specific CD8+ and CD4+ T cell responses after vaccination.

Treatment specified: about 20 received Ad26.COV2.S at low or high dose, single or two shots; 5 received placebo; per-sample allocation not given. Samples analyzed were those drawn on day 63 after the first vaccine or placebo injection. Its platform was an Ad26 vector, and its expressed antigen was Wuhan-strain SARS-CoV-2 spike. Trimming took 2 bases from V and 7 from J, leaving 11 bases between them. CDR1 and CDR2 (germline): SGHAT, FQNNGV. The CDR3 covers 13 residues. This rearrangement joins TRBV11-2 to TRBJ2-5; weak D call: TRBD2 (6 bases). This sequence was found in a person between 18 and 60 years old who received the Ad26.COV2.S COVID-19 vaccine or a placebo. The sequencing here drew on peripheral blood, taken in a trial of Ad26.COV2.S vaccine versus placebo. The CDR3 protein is CASSLWGLWTQYF. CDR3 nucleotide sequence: TGTGCCAGCAGCTTATGGGGACTGTGGACCCAGTACTTC.